A selection of T cell receptor beta chains follows, all from one sample in a study of CD8 T cells in Susac syndrome. TCRdb re-called the immunoSEQ multiplex PCR reads with MiXCR, one entry per CDR3 protein. The sample has some 130,000 distinct CDR3 sequences; roughly 94% are singletons. Sequencing was carried out using CD4+ T cells from PBMCs. The receptors originated from a human donor with multiple sclerosis. Both conserved end residues are part of each CDR3. The order of the fields is V gene, D gene, CDR3 protein. A D gene is named only where the DNA matches it firmly.

TRBV6-7	TRBD2	CASSHGLAGPSLDTQYF
TRBV12-3/TRBV12-4	.	CASSTDSFGTQYF
TRBV5-4	.	CASSLGGRARRDTGELFF
TRBV20-1	TRBD1	CSAPPMTGKEGYTF
TRBV30	.	CACSTGMNTEAFF
TRBV7-3	.	CASSSGGNYEQYF
TRBV29-1	.	CSVPGKGIRSYGYTF
TRBV3-1	.	CASSQSGEQFF
TRBV29-1	TRBD1	CSVEGTGSSTIYF
TRBV15	.	CATSRDAVGLGDTGELFF
TRBV19	.	CASKASRSGNTIYF
TRBV11-2	TRBD2	CASSALAGVYEQYF
TRBV4-3	.	CASSQDRASNQPQHF
TRBV4-3	TRBD1	CASSHGKGADSDTQYF
TRBV2	TRBD1	CASTLGQGPNTGELFF
TRBV7-9	TRBD1	CASSARQGQNIQYF
TRBV6-5	.	CASSYRVRGELFF
TRBV7-9	.	CASSLAVETQYF
TRBV7-9	TRBD1	CASSFEEGALGYTF
TRBV4-1	.	CASSQDMPFYEQYF
TRBV7-9	TRBD1	CASSSLAGTGEGKTQYF
TRBV5-1	TRBD1	CASSLVGTTGKYTEAFF
TRBV6-5	.	CASSYGDTIYF
TRBV27	.	CASTGTSGTGELFF
TRBV6-1	TRBD1	CASSPWGQGDPYEQYF
TRBV5-4	.	CASSLGPQGLYGYTF
TRBV4-1	TRBD1	CASRTPGQGANNGYTF
TRBV30	.	CAWSRGGRGTETFF
TRBV14	.	CASSPREWAEAFF
TRBV5-1	.	CASSFTGQAGDTQYF
TRBV5-4	.	CASAAPGETQYF
TRBV18	.	CASSRDLGKIEYGYTF
TRBV20-1	.	CSAREGFHNEQFF
TRBV2	TRBD2	CASSAGLAGIETQYF
TRBV15	.	CATSRDRVYGYTF
TRBV5-4	.	CASSFQGSDGYTF